This T cell receptor beta chain was captured in a study of blood T cells in healthy people across ages (dated by TCRdb to about 2015). About the study as a whole: In model experiments, roughly one uniquely barcoded TCR beta cDNA molecule per two T cells was captured by template switching. To track age-related changes in TCR beta repertoire diversity, the study relied on deep sequencing normalized with unique cDNA molecular identifiers. Two additional independent replicas of 1 million unique cDNA reads from the same blood draw were analyzed for two donors (one aged 18 to 30 and one aged 80 or older). To avoid experimental bias, donors of different ages were randomly spread across the sequencing lanes. Donors were grouped into four age groups: young (average approximately 15 years), middle-aged (39), aged (62) and long-lived (approximately 81). General conclusions and limits of the study: Observed TCR beta diversity per million T cells fell roughly linearly with age, and a significant reduction was already apparent by age approximately 40. Conclusive comparison of naive and antigen-experienced compartments was prevented by the profiling of bulk unsorted PBMCs. Donor CMV infection status was unknown, potentially confounding age-related changes in expanded clonotypes. The percentage of naive T cells measured by flow cytometry correlated strongly with observed TCR beta diversity. Total diversity estimates from one million sequenced T cells were considered lower bounds and underestimates. Compared with the aged group, more naive CD4+ T cells, fewer expanded clones and increased TCR diversity were shown by the long-lived group, suggesting age selection.

The roughly 38 donors, aged roughly 6 to 100 years, were systemically healthy Caucasian individuals from Russia. Roughly 9.5 milliliters of peripheral blood were drawn from each donor into EDTA-treated Vacutainer tubes. Ficoll-Paque density-gradient centrifugation was used to isolate PBMCs, with at least 7 million per sample. Trizol reagent was used to extract total RNA from the PBMCs, yielding at least 5.5 micrograms per sample. Naive CD45RAhigh/CD27high T cell percentages were measured by flow cytometry on a PBMC aliquot from every donor. As for this clonotype: Its antigen has not been determined. Within one base of it there is no much larger clone, and no base qualities were kept.

Library generation was performed with 5' RACE. TCRdb lists the instrument as Illumina HiSeq 2500. A second PCR of about 6 to 12 cycles was run with a J-beta primer mix and a sample-barcoded 5' primer. A unique molecular identifier was introduced onto each TCR beta cDNA molecule by a template-switch 5' adaptor carrying 12 random nucleotides. At least 2.5 million CDR3-containing paired-end reads were obtained from each sample. The Mint cDNA synthesis kit, primed by a TRBC-specific oligonucleotide, was used to synthesize first-strand cDNA from all RNA. After uracil-DNA glycosylase treatment, a first 18-cycle PCR used universal primers M1SS and BC2_uni_R on all cDNA. In the paper's pipeline: Each sample was normalized by randomly selecting 1 million high-quality reads, each carrying a distinct molecular identifier. Reads sharing molecular identifiers were discarded rather than binned into consensus sequences. MiTCR, with a Q25 quality threshold and the strictest error-elimination algorithm, was used for CDR3 identification, clonotype clustering and error correction. Lower-bound total TCR beta diversity was estimated with a nonparametric unseen species model using Euler transformation. The raw public reads went through TCRdb reprocessing: fastp at Q25, MiXCR clone calling, in-frame beta chains kept. Identical CDR3 protein sequences are pooled into one entry, listed with their most common genes and DNA. The V and J calls reflect TCRdb's pipeline rather than the authors' work. This sample comprises approximately 1.5 million distinct CDR3 sequences, 42% of them detected only once. The top ten clones comprise about 4% of the sample.

Measured from the cysteine to the phenylalanine, the CDR3 is 17 residues long. This entry keeps only the CDR3 DNA: 51 bases, framed from base 1. The germline V gene yields MGHDK for CDR1 and SYGVNS for CDR2. V and J are trimmed by 1 base and 1 base, and the gene matches miss 6 bases of the junction. The source is a woman aged 18-35 years in good health. The rearranged chain carries TRBV25-1 and TRBJ2-5; 10 central nucleotides agree with TRBD2. The sequenced sample was blood. The sequence in DNA is TGTGCCAGCAGTGAATTCATGTTAGCGGGGGGCCAAGAGACCCAGTACTTC. Its protein product is CASSEFMLAGGQETQYF.